This TCR beta chain was identified in a study of blood T cell repertoires in COVID-19. Study background: There were acute and convalescent COVID-19 samples, and they came from the United States, Italy and Spain. In each case, the material was cDNA or gDNA derived from T cells, B-cell-depleted T cells, or PBMCs.

Trimming pared 5 bases from V and 2 bases from J, leaving 13 bases between. The CDR3 sequence is 15 residues long. Germline CDR1 is SGHVS and CDR2 is FNYEAQ. Original methodology: Counts of nucleated cells, estimated from reference gene primer amplification, were obtained. The assay was immunoSEQ multiplex PCR, and TCRdb's table has in-frame clones only and misses some. The DNA gave D and trimming, while V, J and clone size come from that table. In the table there are around 85,000 clones, around 90% of which are singletons. V gene TRBV7-6 combines with J gene TRBJ1-5; a weak D match, TRBD1 (5 bases). Sequencing input: peripheral blood. The clonotype comes from an elderly woman with active or convalescent COVID-19. As DNA, the CDR3 is TGTGCCAGCAGCCCCGCCCAGGGTGGCAATCAGCCCCAGCATTTT. Encoded protein: CASSPAQGGNQPQHF.